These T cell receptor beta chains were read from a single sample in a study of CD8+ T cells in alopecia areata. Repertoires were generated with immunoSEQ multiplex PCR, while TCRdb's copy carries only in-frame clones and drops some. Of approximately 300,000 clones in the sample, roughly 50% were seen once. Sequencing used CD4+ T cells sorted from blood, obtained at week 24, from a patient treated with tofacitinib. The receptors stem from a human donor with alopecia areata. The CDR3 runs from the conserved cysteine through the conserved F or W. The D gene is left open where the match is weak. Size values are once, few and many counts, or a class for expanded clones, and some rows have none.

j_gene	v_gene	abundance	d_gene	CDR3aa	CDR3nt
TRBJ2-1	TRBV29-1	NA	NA	CSVESGGYEQFF	TGCAGCGTTGAAAGTGGAGGGTATGAGCAGTTCTTC
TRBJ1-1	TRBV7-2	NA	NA	CASSLFGTSGTEAFF	TGTGCCAGCAGCTTATTCGGGACTTCTGGCACTGAAGCTTTCTTT
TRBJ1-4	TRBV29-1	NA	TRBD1	CSVGQGFVNEKLFF	TGCAGCGTTGGACAGGGTTTCGTTAATGAAAAACTGTTTTTT
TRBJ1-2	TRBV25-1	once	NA	CASSPRERRGYTF	TGTGCCAGCAGTCCCCGGGAGAGAAGAGGCTACACCTTC
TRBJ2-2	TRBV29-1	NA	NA	CSVERNTGELFF	TGCAGCGTTGAAAGGAACACCGGGGAGCTGTTTTTT
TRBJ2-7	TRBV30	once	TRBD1	CAWRGQGQALNF	TGTGCCTGGAGAGGCCAGGGACAGGCCCTTAACTTC
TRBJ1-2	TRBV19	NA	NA	CASSMSSRGYTF	TGTGCCAGTAGTATGAGTAGCCGTGGCTACACCTTC
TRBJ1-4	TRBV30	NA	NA	CAWSSGTLEKLFF	TGTGCCTGGAGTAGCGGGACGCTTGAAAAACTGTTTTTT
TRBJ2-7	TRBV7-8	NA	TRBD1	CASSLWRTGDTYEQYF	TGTGCCAGCAGCCTATGGAGGACAGGGGACACCTACGAGCAGTACTTC
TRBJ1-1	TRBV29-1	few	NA	CSVAGNLNTEAFF	TGCAGCGTCGCCGGGAACTTGAACACTGAAGCTTTCTTT
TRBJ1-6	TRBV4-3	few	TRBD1	CASRQGQDNSPLHF	TGCGCCAGCAGACAGGGGCAAGATAATTCACCCCTCCACTTT
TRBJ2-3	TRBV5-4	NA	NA	CASSSDTSTDTQYF	TGTGCCAGCAGCTCCGACACGAGCACAGATACGCAGTATTTT
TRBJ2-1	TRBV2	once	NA	CASSTDQGLFF	TGTGCCAGCAGTACCGACCAAGGACTGTTCTTC
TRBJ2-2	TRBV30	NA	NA	CAWTRLRGANTGELFF	TGTGCCTGGACTCGCCTAAGGGGGGCGAACACCGGGGAGCTGTTTTTT
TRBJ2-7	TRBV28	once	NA	CASSWGTDEQYF	TGTGCCAGCAGTTGGGGCACCGACGAGCAGTACTTC
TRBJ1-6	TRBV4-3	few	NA	CASSQDRTPLHF	TGCGCCAGCAGCCAAGACCGTACACCCCTCCACTTT